The rows below give T cell receptor beta chains drawn from one sample of a study of PD-1 blockade in classical Hodgkin lymphoma. Assay used: immunoSEQ multiplex PCR; TCRdb lists only in-frame clones, some missing. Of 16,000 or so clones detected, roughly four fifths appear once; the ten largest clones hold less than 8.5%. Sequenced sample: peripheral blood mononuclear cells (PBMCs). These receptors were obtained from a human donor with classical Hodgkin lymphoma. Both conserved end residues are trimmed from each CDR3.

v_call,j_call,cdr3_aa
TRBV18,TRBJ2-3,ASSPWRADTQY
TRBV11-2,TRBJ2-5,ASSLGSGRFPETQY
TRBV28,TRBJ1-5,ASSQTRVLINQPQH
TRBV4-2,TRBJ2-2,ASTQGRNTGELF
TRBV10-3,TRBJ2-2,AISEGTGPGELF
TRBV4-2,TRBJ2-3,ASSPPQGTQY
TRBV27,TRBJ2-1,ASSSRGRTSGRLGEQF
TRBV5-4,TRBJ2-2,ASSIGGTGYTGELF
TRBV27,TRBJ1-5,ASSLWGNQPQH
TRBV6-6,TRBJ2-3,ASLIQGAADTQY
TRBV5-6,TRBJ2-7,ASSFRSRSYEQY
TRBV5-5,TRBJ1-1,ASRSRGVQAEAF
TRBV15,TRBJ2-5,ATSRARQGSETQY
TRBV7-2,TRBJ2-3,ASSLNSRTDTQY
TRBV19,TRBJ1-5,ASSILGQNQPQH
TRBV25-1,TRBJ2-2,ASSERLVTSDTGELF
TRBV19,TRBJ2-1,ASSTGWGNNEQF
TRBV15,TRBJ2-7,ATSNGQGASFSYEQY
TRBV27,TRBJ1-6,ASSLYGYSPLH
TRBV28,TRBJ2-3,ASSFVLTPSADTQY
TRBV6-1,TRBJ1-1,ASSEAQHRNTEAF
TRBV29-1,TRBJ2-2,SVGDVGSTGELF
TRBV7-9,TRBJ2-1,ASTPVEGYNEQF
TRBV4-1,TRBJ2-3,ASSEMGPSSLTDTQY
TRBV7-9,TRBJ2-3,ASSKNPGLAISTDTQY
TRBV6-6,TRBJ1-1,ASSARGRGTEAF
TRBV28,TRBJ2-5,ASSFAANYQETQY
TRBV28,TRBJ2-2,ASSFTGGGNTGELF